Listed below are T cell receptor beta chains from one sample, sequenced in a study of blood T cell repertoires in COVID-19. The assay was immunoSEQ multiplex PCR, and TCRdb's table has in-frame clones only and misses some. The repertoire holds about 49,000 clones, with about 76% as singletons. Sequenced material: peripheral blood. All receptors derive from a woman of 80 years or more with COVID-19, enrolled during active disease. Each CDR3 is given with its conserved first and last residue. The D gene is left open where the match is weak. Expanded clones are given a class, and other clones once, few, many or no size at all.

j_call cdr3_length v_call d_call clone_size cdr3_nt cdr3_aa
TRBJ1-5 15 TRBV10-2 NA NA TGCGCCAGCAGTGACGCAGGGTTAAGCAATCAGCCCCAGCATTTT CASSDAGLSNQPQHF
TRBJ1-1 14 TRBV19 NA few TGTGCCAGTAGTCCCCAGGGGCTGAACACTGAAGCTTTCTTT CASSPQGLNTEAFF
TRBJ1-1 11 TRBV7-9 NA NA TGTGCCAGCAGCTATCGGAGGGAAGCTTTCTTT CASSYRREAFF
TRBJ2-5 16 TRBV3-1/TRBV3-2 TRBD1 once TGTGCCAGCAGCCAAGGTCCGACAGGGGGCGAAGAGACCCAGTACTTC CASSQGPTGGEETQYF
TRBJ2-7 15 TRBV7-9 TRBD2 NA TGTGCCAGCAGCTTAGGTAGCGGGAGGCTCTACGAGCAGTACTTC CASSLGSGRLYEQYF
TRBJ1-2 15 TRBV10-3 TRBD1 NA TGTGCCATCAGTGAGGGGGGCAGGGGGCAGGATGGCTACACCTTC CAISEGGRGQDGYTF
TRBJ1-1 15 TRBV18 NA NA TGTGCCAGCTCACCATCCTCGACACAGTTCACTGAAGCTTTCTTT CASSPSSTQFTEAFF
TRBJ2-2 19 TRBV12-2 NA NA TGTGCAAGTCGCCTCGTCGGACTAGCGGGAGGAGCGAACACCGGGGAGCTGTTTTTT CASRLVGLAGGANTGELFF
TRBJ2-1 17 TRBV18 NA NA TGTGCCAGCTCACCTCCACCTCTAGCTCGTTCCTACAATGAGCAGTTCTTC CASSPPPLARSYNEQFF
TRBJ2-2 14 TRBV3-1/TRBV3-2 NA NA TGTGCCAGCAGCCCTGGAGGTTTAATGGGGGAGCTGTTTTTT CASSPGGLMGELFF